One sample yielded the 2 T cell receptor beta chains listed below, sequenced in a study of blood T cell repertoires in COVID-19. Only in-frame clones appear in the TCRdb table, and some are missing; sequencing was by immunoSEQ multiplex PCR. The table includes around 290,000 clones, more than 80% detected once. The source material was PBMCs or T cells enriched from blood (not recorded which). The receptors shown here come from a woman aged 25 to 39 who had recovered from COVID-19.

This clone was observed a handful of times. The J gene is TRBJ1-1, the V gene TRBV4-1; D not certain. There are 14 residues in the CDR3. The V gene's germline CDR1 is MGHRA and CDR2 YSYEKL. V lost 1 base, J lost 8 bases, and 14 bases lay in between. The CDR3: CASSQVSLTEEAFF. CDR3 nucleotides: TGCGCCAGCAGCCAAGTTTCTTTAACAGAAGAAGCTTTCTTT.

The V gene is TRBV2, the J gene TRBJ1-2; a possible D gene is TRBD1 (5 bases). Trimming took 2 bases from V and 3 from J, leaving 7 bases between them. The germline gives CDR1 SNHLY, CDR2 FYNNEI. The CDR3 covers 13 residues. The CDR3 DNA follows: TGTGCCAGCAGTGAACAGGGCGACTATGGCTACACCTTC. The encoded protein is CASSEQGDYGYTF.